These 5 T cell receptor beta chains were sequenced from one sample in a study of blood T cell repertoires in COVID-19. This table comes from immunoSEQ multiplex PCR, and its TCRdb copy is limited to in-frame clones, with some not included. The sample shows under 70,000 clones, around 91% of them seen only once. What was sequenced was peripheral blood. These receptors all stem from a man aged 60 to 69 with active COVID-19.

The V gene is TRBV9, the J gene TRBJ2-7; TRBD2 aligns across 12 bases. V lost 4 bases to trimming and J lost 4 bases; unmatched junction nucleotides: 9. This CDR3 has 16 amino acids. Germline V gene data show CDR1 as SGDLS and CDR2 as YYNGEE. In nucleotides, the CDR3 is TGTGCCAGCAGCCCTCGCTCCGGGACTAGCGGGTACGAGCAGTACTTC. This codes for CASSPRSGTSGYEQYF.

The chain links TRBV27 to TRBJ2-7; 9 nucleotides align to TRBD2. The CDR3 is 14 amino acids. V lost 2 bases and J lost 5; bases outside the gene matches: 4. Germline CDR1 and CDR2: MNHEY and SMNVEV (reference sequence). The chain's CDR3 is CASSLASGTDEQYF. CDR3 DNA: TGTGCCAGCAGTTTAGCTAGCGGGACGGACGAGCAGTACTTC.

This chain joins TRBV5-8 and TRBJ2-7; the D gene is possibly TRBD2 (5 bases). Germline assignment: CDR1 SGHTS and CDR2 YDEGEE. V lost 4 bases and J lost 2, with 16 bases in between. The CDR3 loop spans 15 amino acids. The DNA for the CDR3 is TGTGCCAGCAGCCGGAGGTCACTTCCTCCCTACGAGCAGTACTTC. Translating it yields CASSRRSLPPYEQYF. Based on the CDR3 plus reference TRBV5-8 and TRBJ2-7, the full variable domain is EAGVTQSPTHLIKTRGQQATLRCSPISGHTSVYWYQQALGLGLQFLLWYDEGEERNRGNFPPRFSGRQFPNYSSELNVNALELEDSALYLCASSRRSLPPYEQYFGPGTRLTVT.

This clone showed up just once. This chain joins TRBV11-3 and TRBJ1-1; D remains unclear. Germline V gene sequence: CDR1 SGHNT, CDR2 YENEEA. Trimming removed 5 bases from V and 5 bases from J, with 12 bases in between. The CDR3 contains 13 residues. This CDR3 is CASSPGTGTEAFF. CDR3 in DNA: TGTGCCAGCAGCCCTGGCACGGGTACTGAAGCTTTCTTT.

DNA of the CDR3: TGTGCCAGCAGAGAGCGGGAGACCACAGATACGCAGTATTTT. It encodes CASRERETTDTQYF. This chain joins TRBV2 and TRBJ2-3, with TRBD2 matching over 8 bases. The V and J ends lost 6 bases and 2 bases, in that order; junction bases with no gene match: 4. CDR3 length: 14 residues. CDR1 is SNHLY, CDR2 FYNNEI, per germline.